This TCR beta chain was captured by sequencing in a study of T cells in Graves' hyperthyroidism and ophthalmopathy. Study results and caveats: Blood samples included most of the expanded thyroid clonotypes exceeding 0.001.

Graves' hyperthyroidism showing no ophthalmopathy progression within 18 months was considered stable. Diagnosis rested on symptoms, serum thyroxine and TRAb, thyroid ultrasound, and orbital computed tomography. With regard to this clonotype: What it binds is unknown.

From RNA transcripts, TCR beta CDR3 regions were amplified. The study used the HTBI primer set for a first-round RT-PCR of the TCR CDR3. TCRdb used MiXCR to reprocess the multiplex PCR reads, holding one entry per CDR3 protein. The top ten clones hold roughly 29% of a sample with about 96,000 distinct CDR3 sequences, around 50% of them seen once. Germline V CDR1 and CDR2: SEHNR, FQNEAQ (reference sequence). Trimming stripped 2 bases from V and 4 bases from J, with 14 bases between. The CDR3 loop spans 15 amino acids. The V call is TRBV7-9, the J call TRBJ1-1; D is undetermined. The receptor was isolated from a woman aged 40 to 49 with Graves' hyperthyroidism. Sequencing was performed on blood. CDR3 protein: CASSLTGWGGTEAFF. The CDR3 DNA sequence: TGTGCCAGCAGCTTAACGGGCTGGGGAGGCACTGAAGCTTTCTTT.